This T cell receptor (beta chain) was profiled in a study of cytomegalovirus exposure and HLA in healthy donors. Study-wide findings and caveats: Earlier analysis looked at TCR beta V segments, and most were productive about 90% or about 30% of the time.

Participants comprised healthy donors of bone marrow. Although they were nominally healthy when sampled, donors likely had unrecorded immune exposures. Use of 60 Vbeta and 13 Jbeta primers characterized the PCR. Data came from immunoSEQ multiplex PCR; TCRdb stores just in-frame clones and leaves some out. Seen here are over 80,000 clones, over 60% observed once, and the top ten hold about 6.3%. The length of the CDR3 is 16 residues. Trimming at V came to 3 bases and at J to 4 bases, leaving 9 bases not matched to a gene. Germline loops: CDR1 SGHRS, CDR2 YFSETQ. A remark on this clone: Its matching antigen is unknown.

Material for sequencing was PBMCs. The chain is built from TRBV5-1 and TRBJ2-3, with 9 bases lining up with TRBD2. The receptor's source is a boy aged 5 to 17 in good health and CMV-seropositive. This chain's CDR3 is CASSSSGLAYADTQYF. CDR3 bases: TGCGCCAGCAGCTCGTCGGGACTAGCCTATGCAGATACGCAGTATTTT.